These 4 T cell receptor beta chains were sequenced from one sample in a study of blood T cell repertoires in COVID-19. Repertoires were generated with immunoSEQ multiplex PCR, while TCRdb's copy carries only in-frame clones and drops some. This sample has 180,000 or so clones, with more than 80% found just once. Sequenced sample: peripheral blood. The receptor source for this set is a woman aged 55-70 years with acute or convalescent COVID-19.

The CDR3 nucleotides read TGTGCCAGTAGTACCATACAGGGGAGGAGTACCTATGGCTACACCTTC. Translated, it gives CASSTIQGRSTYGYTF. The V gene is TRBV19, the J gene TRBJ1-2; the match to TRBD1 covers 7 bases. CDR1 and CDR2 from the germline V gene are LNHDA and SQIVND (reference sequence). V was pared by 4 bases and J by 4 bases, with 12 bases of the junction left unmatched. The CDR3 sequence is 16 residues long. The entire variable domain, with the rest obtained from reference TRBV19 and TRBJ1-2, is as follows: DGGITQSPKYLFRKEGQNVTLSCEQNLNHDAMYWYRQDPGQGLRLIYYSQIVNDFQKGDIAEGYSVSREKKESFPLTVTSAQKNPTAFYLCASSTIQGRSTYGYTFGSGTRLTVV.

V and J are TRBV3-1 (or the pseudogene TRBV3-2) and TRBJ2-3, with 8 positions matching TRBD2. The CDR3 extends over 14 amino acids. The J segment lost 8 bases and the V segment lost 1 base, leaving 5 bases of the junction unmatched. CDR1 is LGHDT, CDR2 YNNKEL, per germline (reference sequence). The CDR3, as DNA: TGTGCCAGCAGCCAAGGGCCAAGCGGGAGTACGCAGTATTTT. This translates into CASSQGPSGSTQYF.

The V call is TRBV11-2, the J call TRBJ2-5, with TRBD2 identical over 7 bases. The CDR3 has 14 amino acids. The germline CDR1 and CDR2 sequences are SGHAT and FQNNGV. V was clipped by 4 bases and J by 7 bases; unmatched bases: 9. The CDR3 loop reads CASSSDPWEGTQYF. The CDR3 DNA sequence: TGTGCCAGCAGCTCTGACCCGTGGGAGGGGACCCAGTACTTC.

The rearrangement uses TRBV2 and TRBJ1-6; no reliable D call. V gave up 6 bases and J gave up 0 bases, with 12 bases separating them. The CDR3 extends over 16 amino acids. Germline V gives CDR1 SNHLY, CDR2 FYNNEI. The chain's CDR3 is CASSPDGSSYNSPLHF. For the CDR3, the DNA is TGTGCCAGCAGCCCCGACGGGAGCTCCTATAATTCACCCCTCCACTTT.